This T cell receptor (beta chain) was documented in a study of type 1 and type 2 diabetes patients. Genomic DNA was the PCR template. Amplification of the beta chain CDR3 used 30 forward and 13 reverse multiplex primers. Each CDR3 protein is one row after TCRdb ran MiXCR on the multiplex PCR reads. The sample yields a few hundred thousand distinct CDR3 sequences, more than 40% seen once. The sequence came from a man between 18 and 29 years old with type 2 diabetes. The source material was peripheral blood mononuclear cells (PBMCs).

CDR3 coding DNA: TGCGCCAGCAGCTTGGTGACTAGCGGGAGGGCAACCTACGAGCAGTACTTC. It translates to CASSLVTSGRATYEQYF. The chain joins TRBV5-1 to TRBJ2-7; 14 bases are a match to TRBD2. V trimming: 0 bases; J trimming: 2 bases; junction bases outside the gene matches: 4. The CDR3 totals 17 residues. Germline V gives CDR1 SGHRS, CDR2 YFSETQ. Together with reference TRBV5-1 and TRBJ2-7, the CDR3 gives the full variable domain: KAGVTQTPRYLIKTRGQQVTLSCSPISGHRSVSWYQQTPGQGLQFLFEYFSETQRNKGNFPGRFSGRQFSNSRSEMNVSTLELGDSALYLCASSLVTSGRATYEQYFGPGTRLTVT.